This paragraph covers one T cell receptor (beta chain) sequence. No antigen is known for it. This specimen belongs to a study of blood T cells in healthy people across ages. Whole-study findings and limits: The study regarded diversity estimates from one million T cells as underestimates. Unknown donor CMV status possibly confounded expanded clonotype changes.

V shed 3 bases and J 0 bases; nucleotides not matched to a gene: 14. This CDR3 region has 19 residues. From germline, CDR1 is SNHLY and CDR2 FYNNEI. A J-beta primer mix and a sample-barcoded 5' primer were used in a second PCR of roughly 6 to 11 cycles. MiXCR, applied by TCRdb to the 5' RACE reads, yields one record per CDR3 protein. The data hold roughly 500,000 distinct CDR3 sequences, with 25% to 30% observed a single time. This chain uses TRBV2 with TRBJ1-5, with TRBD1 identical over 7 bases. The sequence was obtained from an older woman in good health. The specimen was blood. CDR3 loop: CASSDFPRQGLYSNQPQHF. The CDR3, as DNA: TGTGCCAGCAGTGATTTCCCGCGACAGGGCCTCTATAGCAATCAGCCCCAGCATTTT.